The T cell receptor (beta chain) described here comes from a study of identical twins. This clonotype has a handful of counts. Unique molecular identifiers were in the cDNA, with template-switch universal primer binding. Each CDR3 protein is one row after TCRdb ran MiXCR on the 5' RACE reads. The table shows roughly 1,500,000 distinct CDR3 sequences, with 32% occurring only once. CDR1 SQVTM and CDR2 ANQGSEA come from the germline V gene. The CDR3 sequence is 12 residues long. Trimming cost V 8 bases and J 6 bases; bases outside gene matches: 9. This sequence joins TRBV29-1 and TRBJ2-5, with 7 bases matching TRBD2. The source of this sequence is a newborn girl in good health. The sample consisted of cord blood. The CDR3 bases are TGCAGCTGGGGGGGGACCGGAAAGACCCAGTACTTC. The encoded protein is CSWGGTGKTQYF. Based on the CDR3 plus reference TRBV29-1 and TRBJ2-5, the full variable domain is SAVISQKPSRDICQRGTSLTIQCQVDSQVTMMFWYRQQPGQSLTLIATANQGSEATYESGFVIDKFPISRPNLTFSTLTVSNMSPEDSSIYLCSWGGTGKTQYFGPGTRLLVL.